The sequence of this TCR beta chain was determined in a study of T-cell memory formation after mild COVID-19. Comments on this clonotype: Its specificity is not known.

General study findings and limits: Clones contracting across day 15 to 85 had a balanced CD4/CD8 profile; later expanding clones leaned CD4+. Contracting clones localized mainly to CM and EM when CD4+ and mainly to EMRA when CD8+.

The V gene lost 4 bases and the J gene lost 5 bases, with 15 bases spanning the gap. CDR1 SGHRS and CDR2 YFSETQ come from the germline V gene. The CDR3 has 14 amino acids. The TCR alpha and TCR beta cDNA libraries, bearing sample barcodes and UMIs, were generated by 5'RACE using constant-segment primers. TCRdb reprocessed the 5' RACE reads with MiXCR, giving one entry per CDR3 protein. This sample has some 330,000 distinct CDR3 sequences; roughly 21% occur once, and the top ten carry around 12%. This rearrangement joins TRBV5-1 to TRBJ1-1; the D gene is possibly TRBD1 (5 bases). Sequenced input: PBMCs or a T cell subset sorted from them (not recorded which). The source is an adult woman who had mild COVID-19 (a few samples of this study predate the infection). Cell type and time point are not known. CDR3 in amino acids: CASSPFGAVTEAFF. The CDR3 region has the DNA TGCGCCAGCAGCCCCTTTGGGGCGGTTACTGAAGCTTTCTTT.